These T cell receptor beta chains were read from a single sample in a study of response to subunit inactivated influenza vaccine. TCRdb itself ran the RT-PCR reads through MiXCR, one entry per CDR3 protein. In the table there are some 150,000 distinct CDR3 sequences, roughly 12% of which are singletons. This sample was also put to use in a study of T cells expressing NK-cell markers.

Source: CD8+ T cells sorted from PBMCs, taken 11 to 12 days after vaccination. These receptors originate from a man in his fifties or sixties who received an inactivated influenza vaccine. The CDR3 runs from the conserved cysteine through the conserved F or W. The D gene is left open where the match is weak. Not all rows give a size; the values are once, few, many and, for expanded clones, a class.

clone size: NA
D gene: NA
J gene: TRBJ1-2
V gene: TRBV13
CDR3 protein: CASSFGGEHRYGYTF
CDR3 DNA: TGTGCCAGCAGCTTCGGTGGGGAACATAGATATGGCTACACCTTC

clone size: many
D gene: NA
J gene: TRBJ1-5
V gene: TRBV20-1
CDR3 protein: CSAELVGIVSNQPQHF
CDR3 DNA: TGCAGTGCTGAACTAGTAGGGATCGTTAGCAATCAGCCCCAGCATTTT

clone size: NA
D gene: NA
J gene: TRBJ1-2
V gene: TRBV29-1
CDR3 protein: CSVDLGVLNYGYTF
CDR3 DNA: TGCAGCGTTGATTTGGGGGTACTTAACTATGGCTACACCTTC

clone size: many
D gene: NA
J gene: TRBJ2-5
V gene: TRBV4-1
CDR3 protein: CASSQEVEETQYF
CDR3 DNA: TGCGCCAGCAGCCAAGAAGTCGAAGAGACCCAGTACTTC

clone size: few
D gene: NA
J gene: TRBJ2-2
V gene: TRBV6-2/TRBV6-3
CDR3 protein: CASSYSQYYQTSNTGELFF
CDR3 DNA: TGTGCCAGCAGTTACTCCCAGTACTACCAAACTTCGAACACCGGGGAGCTGTTTTTT

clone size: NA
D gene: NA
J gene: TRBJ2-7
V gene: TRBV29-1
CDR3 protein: CSVAAGTSASEQYF
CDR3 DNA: TGCAGCGTTGCTGCCGGGACAAGTGCATCCGAGCAGTACTTC

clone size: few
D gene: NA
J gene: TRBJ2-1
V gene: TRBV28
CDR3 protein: CASSPPWVMSYNEQFF
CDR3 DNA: TGTGCCAGCAGCCCTCCTTGGGTTATGTCCTACAATGAGCAGTTCTTC

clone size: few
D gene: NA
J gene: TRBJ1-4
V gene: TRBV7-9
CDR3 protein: CASSLSVEEANEKLFF
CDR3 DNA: TGTGCCAGCAGCTTAAGTGTGGAAGAGGCTAATGAAAAACTGTTTTTT

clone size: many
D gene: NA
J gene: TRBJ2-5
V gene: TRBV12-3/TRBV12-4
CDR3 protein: CASSLFGGLQETQYF
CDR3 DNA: TGTGCCAGCAGTTTATTCGGGGGACTCCAAGAGACCCAGTACTTC

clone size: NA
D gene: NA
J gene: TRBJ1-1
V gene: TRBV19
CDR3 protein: CASSLLDRGTEAFF
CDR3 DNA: TGTGCCAGTAGTCTCCTCGACCGGGGCACTGAAGCTTTCTTT

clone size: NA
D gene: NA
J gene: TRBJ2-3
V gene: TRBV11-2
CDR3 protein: CASREGGSTDTQYF
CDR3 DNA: TGTGCCAGCAGGGAGGGGGGAAGCACAGATACGCAGTATTTT

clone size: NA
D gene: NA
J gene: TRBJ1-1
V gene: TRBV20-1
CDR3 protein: CSAGLGGLGTGEAFF
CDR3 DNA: TGCAGTGCTGGACTGGGGGGTTTAGGAACAGGTGAAGCTTTCTTT

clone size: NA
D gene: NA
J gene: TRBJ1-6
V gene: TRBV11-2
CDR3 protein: CASSFGVGNSPLYF
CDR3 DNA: NA

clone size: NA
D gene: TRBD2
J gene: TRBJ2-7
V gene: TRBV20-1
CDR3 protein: CSARAGLQYEQYF
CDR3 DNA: TGCAGTGCTAGGGCGGGACTACAGTACGAGCAGTACTTC

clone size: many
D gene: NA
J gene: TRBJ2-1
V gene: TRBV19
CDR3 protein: CASSHAGTYNEQFF
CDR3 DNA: TGTGCCAGTAGCCATGCCGGGACATACAATGAGCAGTTCTTC

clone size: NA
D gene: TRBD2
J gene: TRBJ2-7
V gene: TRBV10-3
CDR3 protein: CAISGKGSTSERYEQYF
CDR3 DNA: TGTGCCATCAGTGGGAAGGGATCAACTAGCGAGCGATACGAGCAGTACTTC

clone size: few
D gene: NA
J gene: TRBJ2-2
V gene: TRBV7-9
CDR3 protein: CASSLRPGELFF
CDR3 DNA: TGTGCCAGCAGCTTACGTCCCGGGGAGCTGTTTTTT

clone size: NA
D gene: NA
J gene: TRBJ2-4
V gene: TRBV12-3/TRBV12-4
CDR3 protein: CASTLDRLLAKNIQYF
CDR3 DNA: TGTGCCAGCACCCTCGACAGGCTTCTAGCCAAAAACATTCAGTACTTC

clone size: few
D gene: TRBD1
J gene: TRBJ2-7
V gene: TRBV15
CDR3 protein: CATSTGQGASEQYF
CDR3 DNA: TGTGCCACCAGCACGGGACAGGGTGCGAGCGAGCAGTACTTC

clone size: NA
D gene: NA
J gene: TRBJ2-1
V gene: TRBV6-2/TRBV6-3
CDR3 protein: CASFGVAEHKDYNEQFF
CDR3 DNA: TGTGCCAGCTTTGGAGTAGCGGAGCACAAAGACTACAATGAGCAGTTCTTC

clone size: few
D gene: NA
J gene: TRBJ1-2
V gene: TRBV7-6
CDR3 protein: CASSLVLGDGYTF
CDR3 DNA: TGTGCCAGCAGCTTAGTCCTGGGCGATGGCTACACCTTC

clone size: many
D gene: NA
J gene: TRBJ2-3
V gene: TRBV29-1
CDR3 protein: CSTGGGTQYF
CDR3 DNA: TGCAGCACTGGGGGCGGTACGCAGTATTTT

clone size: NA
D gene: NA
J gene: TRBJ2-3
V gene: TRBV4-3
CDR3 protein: CASSQDLVGFTDTQYF
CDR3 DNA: TGCGCCAGCAGCCAAGATCTGGTGGGGTTCACAGATACGCAGTATTTT

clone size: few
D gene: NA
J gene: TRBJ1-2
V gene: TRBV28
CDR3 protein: CASEGLERGYTF
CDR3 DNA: TGTGCCAGCGAAGGACTGGAACGTGGCTACACCTTC

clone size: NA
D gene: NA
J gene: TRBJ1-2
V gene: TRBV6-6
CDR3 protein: CASSYGGPDGYTF
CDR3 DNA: TGTGCCAGCAGTTACGGGGGGCCCGATGGCTACACCTTC

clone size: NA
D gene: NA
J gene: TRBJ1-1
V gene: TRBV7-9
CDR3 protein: CASSSMNTEAFF
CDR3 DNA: TGTGCCAGCAGCTCGATGAACACTGAAGCTTTCTTT

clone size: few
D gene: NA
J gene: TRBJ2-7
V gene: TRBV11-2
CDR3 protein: CASSLGRGWYEQYF
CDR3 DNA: TGTGCCAGCAGCTTAGGAAGGGGGTGGTACGAGCAGTACTTC

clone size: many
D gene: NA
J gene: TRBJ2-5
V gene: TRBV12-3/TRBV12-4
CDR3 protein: CASSFLETQYF
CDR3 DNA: TGTGCCAGCAGTTTCCTAGAGACCCAGTACTTC

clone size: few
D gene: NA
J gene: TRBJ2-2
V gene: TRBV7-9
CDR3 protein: CASSLAGAAPNTGELFF
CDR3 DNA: TGTGCCAGCAGCTTAGCGGGTGCAGCCCCGAACACCGGGGAGCTGTTTTTT

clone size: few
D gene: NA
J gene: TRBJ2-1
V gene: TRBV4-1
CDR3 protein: CASSQDTGKRDLEQFF
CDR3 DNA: TGCGCCAGCAGCCAAGATACAGGGAAACGGGATCTTGAGCAGTTCTTC

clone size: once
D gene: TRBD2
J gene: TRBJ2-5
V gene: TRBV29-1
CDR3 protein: CSVAGTSGGFGETQYF
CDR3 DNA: TGCAGCGTTGCCGGGACTAGCGGGGGATTCGGAGAGACCCAGTACTTC

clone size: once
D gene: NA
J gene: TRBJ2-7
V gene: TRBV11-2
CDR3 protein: CASSLVRAEGEQYF
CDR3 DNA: TGTGCCAGCAGCTTAGTCCGGGCGGAAGGGGAGCAGTACTTC

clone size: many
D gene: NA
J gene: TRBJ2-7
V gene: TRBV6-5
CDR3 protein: CASSYLGGIHEQYF
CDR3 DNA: TGTGCCAGCAGTTACCTAGGAGGGATCCACGAGCAGTACTTC

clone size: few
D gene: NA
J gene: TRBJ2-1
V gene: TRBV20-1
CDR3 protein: CSARDPGLLLYGLFF
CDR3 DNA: TGCAGTGCTAGAGATCCAGGACTACTTTTATACGGTCTGTTCTTC

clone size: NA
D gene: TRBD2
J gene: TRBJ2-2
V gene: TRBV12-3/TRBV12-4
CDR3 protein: CATPASGRATGELFF
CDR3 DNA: TGTGCCACTCCGGCTAGCGGGAGGGCCACCGGGGAGCTGTTTTTT

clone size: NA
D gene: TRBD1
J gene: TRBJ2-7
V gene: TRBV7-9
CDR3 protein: CASSHGTASFSYEQYF
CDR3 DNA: TGTGCCAGCAGCCACGGGACAGCTTCCTTCTCCTACGAGCAGTACTTC

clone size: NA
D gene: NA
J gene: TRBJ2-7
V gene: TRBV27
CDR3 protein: CASSLSGGYEQYF
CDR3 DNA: TGTGCCAGCAGTTTATCGGGGGGCTACGAGCAGTACTTC

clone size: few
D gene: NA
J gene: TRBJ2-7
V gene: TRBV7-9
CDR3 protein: CASSRPQPSYEQYF
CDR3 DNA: TGTGCCAGCAGCCGACCCCAACCGTCCTACGAGCAGTACTTC

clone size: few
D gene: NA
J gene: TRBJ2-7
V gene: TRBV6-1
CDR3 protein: CASRQESAGAYEQYF
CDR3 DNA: TGTGCCAGCAGACAAGAATCAGCAGGGGCCTACGAGCAGTACTTC

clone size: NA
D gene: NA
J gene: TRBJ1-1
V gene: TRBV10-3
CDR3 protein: CATLGHGNTEAFF
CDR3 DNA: TGTGCCACGCTGGGACATGGCAACACTGAAGCTTTCTTT